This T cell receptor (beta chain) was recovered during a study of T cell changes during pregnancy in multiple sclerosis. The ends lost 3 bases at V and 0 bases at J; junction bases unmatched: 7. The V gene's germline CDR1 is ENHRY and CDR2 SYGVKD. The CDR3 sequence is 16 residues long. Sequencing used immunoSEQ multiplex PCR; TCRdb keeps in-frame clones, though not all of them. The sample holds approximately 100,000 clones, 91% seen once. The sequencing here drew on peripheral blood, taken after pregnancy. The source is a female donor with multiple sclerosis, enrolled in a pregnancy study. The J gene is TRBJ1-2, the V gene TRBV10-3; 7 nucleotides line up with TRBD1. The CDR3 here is CAISERDSLSNYGYTF. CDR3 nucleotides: TGTGCCATCAGTGAAAGGGACAGTCTTTCTAACTATGGCTACACCTTC.